This T cell receptor beta chain emerged from a study of T cell repertoires in cytomegalovirus infection (dated by TCRdb to the late 2010s). For the study in its entirety: Because public TCR beta signatures pointed to carriage of CMV infection together with the matching HLA type, the HLA type of each donor mattered for the analysis. The paper's findings and limits, for the study overall: In both this cohort and an independent cohort of some 380 donors, the cumulative frequency of public TCR beta family members distinguished carriers of CMV infection plus the relevant HLA type. The ex vivo response was dominated by HLA-C-restricted CMV-specific TCR beta clonotypes, which also provided the single most frequent clonotype in two of eight donors.

The instrument given in TCRdb is Illumina HiSeq 1500. Through fastp at Q25 and MiXCR, TCRdb rebuilt clones from the public reads, retaining in-frame beta chains. CDR3 protein sequences are deduplicated, and each keeps its most common genes and DNA. Within this sample are approximately 100,000 distinct CDR3 sequences, with more than 20% of them counted one time only. The ten largest clones capture 35% to 50% of the sample. There are 13 amino acids in the CDR3, from cysteine to phenylalanine inclusive. CDR3 DNA only is kept here, 39 bases in frame from base 1. The germline V gene (reference sequence) sets CDR1 to DFQATT and CDR2 to SNEGSKA. Trimming removed 1 base from V and 7 bases from J, leaving 13 bases between the germline ends. This clonotype was observed a few times. Its antigen remains undetermined. No qualities accompany the bases; no much larger clone lies one base away.

Sequencing was performed on CD8+ T cells from PBMCs. The rearrangement joined TRBV20-1 to TRBJ2-5; tentative D gene TRBD1, with 6 bases matching. The TCR comes from a human donor in good health (CMV status not recorded). Some clones in this sample may be carry-over from other donors' samples. The nucleotide sequence is given as TGCAGTGCTAGAGGCGGACAGAGTCGGACCCAGTACTTC. Its coded protein is CSARGGQSRTQYF.